The rows below give T cell receptor beta chains drawn from one sample of a study of blood T cell repertoires in COVID-19. The data were produced by immunoSEQ multiplex PCR, yet TCRdb's version contains in-frame clones alone and is incomplete. The profile shows about 380,000 clones, 70% to 90% of them singletons. The source material was PBMCs or T cells enriched from blood (not recorded which). These receptor sequences come from a man younger than 40 who had recovered from COVID-19. Each CDR3 is given with its conserved first and last residue. D genes are given only for firm matches. The listing skips clone size in some rows; elsewhere it reads once, few, many or a size class.

TRBV5-4	.	.	TRBJ1-6	TGTGCCAGCAGCTTAGGCGGGTATAATTCACCCCTCCACTTT	CASSLGGYNSPLHF
TRBV5-1	.	few	TRBJ1-1	TGCGCCAGCAGCTCGAGTATGAACACTGAAGCTTTCTTT	CASSSSMNTEAFF
TRBV7-9	TRBD1	few	TRBJ1-1	TGTGCCAGCAGCTCAACAGGGGCGCTCACTGAAGCTTTCTTT	CASSSTGALTEAFF
TRBV6-6	.	.	TRBJ1-5	TGTGCCAGCACCGAACGGGGGGTTAGCAATCAGCCCCAGCATTTT	CASTERGVSNQPQHF
TRBV7-3	TRBD2	.	TRBJ2-5	TGTGCCAGCAGCTCAAACCGACTAGCGGGGGGCGGGGAGACCCAGTACTTC	CASSSNRLAGGGETQYF
TRBV7-2	TRBD1	.	TRBJ2-2	TGTGCCAGCAAGACAGGGACCACCGGGGAGCTGTTTTTT	CASKTGTTGELFF
TRBV18	.	.	TRBJ1-5	TGTGCCAGCTCACAGGAACAGGTAGCAGGCCAGCCCCAGCATTTT	CASSQEQVAGQPQHF
TRBV9	.	few	TRBJ2-2	TGTGCCAGCAGCCTAAACACCGGGGAGCTGTTTTTT	CASSLNTGELFF
TRBV5-4	.	.	TRBJ2-7	TGTGCCAGCAGCTTTGGCCCAGGGGCCCTCTACGAGCAGTACTTC	CASSFGPGALYEQYF
TRBV5-4	.	.	TRBJ1-1	TGTGCCAGCAGCTTGGCCCGGCAGGGCACTGAAGCTTTCTTT	CASSLARQGTEAFF
TRBV28	TRBD1	.	TRBJ1-1	TGTGCCAGCAGCTCAGGACAGGGGGACACTGAAGCTTTCTTT	CASSSGQGDTEAFF
TRBV5-4	TRBD2	once	TRBJ2-5	TGTGCCAGCAGCGTTACTAGCGGGGTTGGGGAGACCCAGTACTTC	CASSVTSGVGETQYF
TRBV27	.	few	TRBJ1-2	TGTGCCAGCAGTTTATCACCCGGAGGGGTCGGCTACACCTTC	CASSLSPGGVGYTF
TRBV5-4	.	.	TRBJ1-1	TGTGCCAGCAGCTCCGGGGGGGACACTGAAGCTTTCTTT	CASSSGGDTEAFF
TRBV4-1	.	.	TRBJ2-3	TGCGCCAGCAGCCCTATAGCAGGGGACATCACAGATACGCAGTATTTT	CASSPIAGDITDTQYF
TRBV21-1	.	.	TRBJ2-1	TGTGCCAGCAGCCTCCGGGACAGGGCCTACAATGAGCAGTTCTTC	CASSLRDRAYNEQFF
TRBV7-2	.	.	TRBJ1-5	TGTGCCAGCAGCTTACGGTACGGGGGAAGCAATCAGCCCCAGCATTTT	CASSLRYGGSNQPQHF
TRBV24-1	.	.	TRBJ1-2	TGTGCCACCTCCCGGGACTCTAACTATGGCTACACCTTC	CATSRDSNYGYTF
TRBV7-2	TRBD2	.	TRBJ2-1	TGTGCCAGCAGCTTAAGGGACGGGAGGACCTACAATGAGCAGTTCTTC	CASSLRDGRTYNEQFF
TRBV27	TRBD1	.	TRBJ1-4	TGTGCCAGCAGGGGGACAGGGCGGGAAAAACTGTTTTTT	CASRGTGREKLFF
TRBV30	.	.	TRBJ1-5	TGTGCCTGGAGTCCGGCGGGCGGCAATCAGCCCCAGCATTTT	CAWSPAGGNQPQHF
TRBV5-1	TRBD1	few	TRBJ2-7	TGCGCCAGCAGCCCCACGGTTGCAGGGGGTGTCGATGAGCAGTACTTC	CASSPTVAGGVDEQYF
TRBV6-5	.	.	TRBJ1-5	TGTGCCAGCACTTCGTCCCAGGTGACCCAGCATTTT	CASTSSQVTQHF
TRBV10-2	TRBD1	.	TRBJ2-4	TGCGCCAGCAGTGAGTTAAGTGGTAACAGGGGAAACATTCAGTACTTC	CASSELSGNRGNIQYF
TRBV30	.	.	TRBJ1-5	TGTGCCTGGAGTGTAACAAGATCCAATCAGCCCCAGCATTTT	CAWSVTRSNQPQHF
TRBV19	.	.	TRBJ1-4	TGTGCCAGTAGACCCCCGGACAGCCTTAATGAAAAACTGTTTTTT	CASRPPDSLNEKLFF
TRBV18	TRBD2	.	TRBJ2-3	TGTGCCAGCTCACCGGTGCTAGCGGGGGGGCCTAGCACAGATACGCAGTATTTT	CASSPVLAGGPSTDTQYF
TRBV4-1	TRBD1	.	TRBJ1-1	TGCGCCAGCAGCTACAGGGGGCGGAACACTGAAGCTTTCTTT	CASSYRGRNTEAFF
TRBV2	TRBD1	.	TRBJ1-5	TGTGCCAGCCAGGTGGGACAGGGGAGTCAGCCCCAGCATTTT	CASQVGQGSQPQHF
TRBV2	.	.	TRBJ2-5	TGTGCCAGCCCCGGGACCGGGAGTCAGAAGACCCAGTACTTC	CASPGTGSQKTQYF
TRBV4-1	TRBD1	once	TRBJ1-5	TGCGCCAGCAGCGGCCGACAGGGGCCAGATCAGCCCCAGCATTTT	CASSGRQGPDQPQHF
TRBV7-9	.	.	TRBJ1-4	TGTGCCAGCAGCTTGGCCCCCGCCAGGGAAAAACTGTTTTTT	CASSLAPAREKLFF
TRBV11-2	TRBD1	.	TRBJ2-5	TGTGCCAGCGGGCCCACAGGGGAAGAGACCCAGTACTTC	CASGPTGEETQYF
TRBV2	TRBD1	.	TRBJ1-2	TGTGCCAGCAGTGCGGGACAGGGGTTTGGCTACACCTTC	CASSAGQGFGYTF
TRBV25-1	.	once	TRBJ1-2	TGTGCCAGCAGTGAATATAGCCCGGGACTTGGCTATGGCTACACCTTC	CASSEYSPGLGYGYTF
TRBV6-5	.	.	TRBJ1-5	TGTGCCAGCAGTCCCCACCGCTCTGAGGCCCAGCATTTT	CASSPHRSEAQHF
TRBV2	TRBD2	once	TRBJ2-1	TGTGCCAGCAGTGGGGCGACGCTAGCGGGGGGGAACAATGAGCAGTTCTTC	CASSGATLAGGNNEQFF
TRBV30	TRBD1	once	TRBJ2-7	TGTGCCTGGAGTGGATCCGGACAGGGGCTCGAGCAGTACTTC	CAWSGSGQGLEQYF
TRBV19	.	.	TRBJ1-3	TGTGCCAGTAGTAGGGGGCTTGGAAACACCATATATTTT	CASSRGLGNTIYF
TRBV12-5	.	.	TRBJ2-3	TGTGCTAGTGGTTTGGTGACAATAGATACGCAGTATTTT	CASGLVTIDTQYF
TRBV19	TRBD1	.	TRBJ1-1	TGTGCCAGTAGTACGGGACAGGGTCACACTGAAGCTTTCTTT	CASSTGQGHTEAFF
TRBV19	.	.	TRBJ1-2	TGTGCCAGTAATCCCCGTCTTAGCAGCCCCTACACCTTC	CASNPRLSSPYTF
TRBV6-5	TRBD1	.	TRBJ1-6	TGTGCCAGCATGTACCCCGGGACAGGGGGTTCACCCCTCCACTTT	CASMYPGTGGSPLHF
TRBV10-2	.	.	TRBJ1-5	TGCGCCAGCATGGCACAGGGAAACAATCAGCCCCAGCATTTT	CASMAQGNNQPQHF
TRBV9	.	.	TRBJ1-4	TGTGCCAGCAGCGGGACAGCCCTGGGGGAAAAACTGTTTTTT	CASSGTALGEKLFF
TRBV6-5	.	.	TRBJ1-2	TGTGCCAGCAGATCCGCTAATACAGTTAACTATGGCTACACCTTC	CASRSANTVNYGYTF
TRBV27	.	.	TRBJ2-3	TGTGCCAGCAGTTCCAGACTCCCCACAGATACGCAGTATTTT	CASSSRLPTDTQYF
TRBV11-3	TRBD1	.	TRBJ2-3	TGTGCCAGCAGCCTAACAGGGGTTGCAGATACGCAGTATTTT	CASSLTGVADTQYF
TRBV6-2/TRBV6-3	.	.	TRBJ1-2	TGTGCCAGCAGTTACTCTCTCGGGGGGCGATCCCAGGTGGGCTACACCTTC	CASSYSLGGRSQVGYTF
TRBV7-8	TRBD1	.	TRBJ1-1	TGTGCCAGCGACAGGGGAAAGAACACTGAAGCTTTCTTT	CASDRGKNTEAFF
TRBV5-4	.	.	TRBJ2-7	TGTGCCAGCAGCGTCGGACAACTCTACGAGCAGTACTTC	CASSVGQLYEQYF
TRBV27	TRBD1	.	TRBJ1-2	TGTGCCAGCAGCCTACTAGACAGGGCTGGCACTGGCTACACCTTC	CASSLLDRAGTGYTF
TRBV18	TRBD2	.	TRBJ2-7	TGTGCCAGCTCTACGGGAGGTTACGAGCAGTACTTC	CASSTGGYEQYF
TRBV11-2	TRBD1	once	TRBJ1-2	TGTGCCAGCAGCTTAGTCGTCGGACAGGGTACCCCGGGCGGCTACACCTTC	CASSLVVGQGTPGGYTF
TRBV29-1	.	.	TRBJ1-2	TGCAGCGTGCAGGGATCTAGTGGCTACACCTTC	CSVQGSSGYTF
TRBV7-9	.	.	TRBJ2-7	TGTGCCAGCAGCCCCCCGGGATTTGTCTACGAGCAGTACTTC	CASSPPGFVYEQYF
TRBV5-4	.	.	TRBJ2-6	TGTGCCAGCAGACCGGTCTCTGGGGCCAACGTCCTGACTTTC	CASRPVSGANVLTF
TRBV18	TRBD1	few	TRBJ1-1	TGTGCCAGCTCACCGGGACAGGGGGCCGGAACTGAAGCTTTCTTT	CASSPGQGAGTEAFF